These 17 T cell receptor beta chains originate from one sample sequenced in a study of blood T cell repertoires in COVID-19. Clones were read by immunoSEQ multiplex PCR, and TCRdb kept only the in-frame ones, dropping some. This sample has about 430,000 clones; around nine tenths occur once, and the top ten carry approximately 1.5%. Input material: PBMCs or T cells enriched from blood (not recorded which). These receptors all stem from a woman younger than 30 who had been exposed to COVID-19.

This chain uses TRBV18 with TRBJ2-7, with TRBD1 matching over 7 bases. The CDR3 extends over 15 amino acids. With V trimmed by 1 base and J by 4 bases, 7 bases remained unmatched. CDR1 is KGHSH, CDR2 LQKENI, per germline. The CDR3 DNA reads TGTGCCAGCTCACCACTGCAGGGGGTGAAATACGAGCAGTACTTC. Translating it yields CASSPLQGVKYEQYF.

V is TRBV2 and J is TRBJ1-2, with a weak D call TRBD1 (5 bases). The germline V gene has CDR1 SNHLY and CDR2 FYNNEI. The germline V and J ends were trimmed by 4 bases and 4 bases, with 10 bases remaining between them. The CDR3 totals 13 residues. This CDR3 reads CASSAQGLYGYTF. Written as DNA, the CDR3 is TGTGCCAGCAGTGCCCAGGGACTCTATGGCTACACCTTC.

The chain couples TRBV27 to TRBJ2-1, with 11 bases identical to TRBD2. The CDR3 length is 15 residues. The V gene's germline CDR1 is MNHEY and CDR2 SMNVEV (reference sequence). J was trimmed by 5 bases and V by 5 bases; bases with no gene match: 5. The CDR3 reads CASSTLAGGHNEQFF. CDR3 in DNA: TGTGCCAGCAGTACCTTAGCGGGGGGGCACAATGAGCAGTTCTTC.

The chain links TRBV5-1 to TRBJ1-2; a weak D match, TRBD1 (6 bases). V lost 5 bases and J lost 5, with 16 bases in between. This CDR3 has 14 amino acids. The germline V gene has CDR1 SGHRS and CDR2 YFSETQ. The CDR3 DNA follows: TGCGCCAGCAGTCTGAACAGGGAGGGGTATGGCTACACCTTC. Protein sequence: CASSLNREGYGYTF.

The V call is TRBV20-1, the J call TRBJ2-3; 7 bases match TRBD1. In germline, CDR1 is DFQATT, CDR2 SNEGSKA (reference sequence). J was trimmed by 0 bases and V by 4 bases; bases with no gene match: 7. The CDR3 has 15 amino acids. The CDR3 is CSATDRALSTDTQYF. The CDR3 DNA reads as TGCAGTGCTACTGACAGGGCCCTTAGCACAGATACGCAGTATTTT.

The genes are TRBV7-9 and TRBJ2-2; D is perhaps TRBD1 (5 bases). This CDR3 spans 14 amino acids. Trimming left V 5 bases short and J 14 bases short, with 21 bases between. Per germline, CDR1 SEHNR and CDR2 FQNEAQ (reference sequence). CDR3 protein: CASSLTGTQVDLFF. The CDR3 DNA is TGTGCCAGCAGCCTAACAGGAACCCAAGTGGATCTGTTTTTT.

The chain is built from TRBV5-1 and TRBJ2-2; a weak D match, TRBD2 (5 bases). Trimming removed 6 bases from V and 7 bases from J, with 13 bases in between. Germline V lookup: CDR1 SGHRS, CDR2 YFSETQ. The length of the CDR3 is 13 residues. Written as DNA, the CDR3 is TGCGCCAGCAAAGGGAGTAATAACGGGGAGCTGTTTTTT. The encoded protein is CASKGSNNGELFF.

The rearrangement joins TRBV19 to TRBJ1-4; a possible D gene is TRBD1 (5 bases). Per the germline V gene, CDR1 is LNHDA and CDR2 is SQIVND (reference sequence). This CDR3 has 15 amino acids. The germline V and J ends were trimmed by 6 bases and 4 bases, with 15 bases remaining between them. CDR3 region: CASSSDSPYNEKLFF. DNA of the CDR3: TGTGCCAGTAGCAGTGACAGTCCATATAATGAAAAACTGTTTTTT.

The rearrangement uses TRBV3-1 (or the pseudogene TRBV3-2) and TRBJ2-1; 7 bases line up with TRBD2. V trimming: 7 bases; J trimming: 4 bases; junction bases outside the gene matches: 10. CDR1 and CDR2 (germline): LGHDT, YNNKEL (reference sequence). The CDR3 length is 15 residues. DNA of the CDR3: TGTGCCAGCAACCCCGGCGGGAGTTCATACAATGAGCAGTTCTTC. This codes for CASNPGGSSYNEQFF.

The chain recombines TRBV28 with TRBJ2-7; 13 bases map to TRBD2. The CDR3 spans 16 residues. CDR1 MDHEN and CDR2 SYDVKM come from the germline V gene. Trimming at V came to 5 bases and at J to 3 bases, leaving 7 bases not matched to a gene. DNA of the CDR3: TGTGCCAGCAGTCAAACAAGGACTAGCGGGAGCTACGAGCAGTACTTC. Translation: CASSQTRTSGSYEQYF.

J is TRBJ2-4 and V is TRBV18; 7 positions match TRBD1. Germline CDR1 reads KGHSH; CDR2 reads LQKENI. V shed 4 bases, J shed 6 bases, and the junction held 3 bases outside the gene matches. The CDR3 has 13 residues. DNA of the CDR3: TGTGCCAGCTCACGGGCAGGGGGAAACATTCAGTACTTC. Translation gives CASSRAGGNIQYF.

The chain links TRBV5-6 to TRBJ2-5, with D perhaps matching TRBD1 (5 bases). V shed 1 base and J shed 0 bases, with 7 bases lying between them. Germline CDR1 is SGHDT and CDR2 is YYEEEE. CDR3 size: 14 residues. The CDR3 DNA reads TGTGCCAGCAGCTTGCAGGGTAACCAAGAGACCCAGTACTTC. Protein product: CASSLQGNQETQYF.

The chain employs TRBV29-1 and TRBJ1-2; D perhaps matches TRBD1 (5 bases). The CDR3 length is 12 residues. The V end lost 3 bases, the J end lost 4 bases, and 9 bases lay between the germline ends. Germline V CDR1 and CDR2: SQVTM, ANQGSEA. The CDR3 loop is CSVDRGAYGYTF. The CDR3 region has the DNA TGCAGCGTTGATCGTGGGGCCTATGGCTACACCTTC.

The chain has TRBV5-6 and TRBJ2-7, with a possible D match to TRBD1 (5 bases). CDR1 and CDR2 from the germline V gene are SGHDT and YYEEEE. Trimming pared 4 bases from V and 1 base from J, leaving 9 bases between. The CDR3 covers 13 residues. In nucleotides, the CDR3 is TGTGCCAGCAGCGTGGACATGTCCTACGAGCAGTACTTC. This translates into CASSVDMSYEQYF.

This chain links TRBV5-1 with TRBJ1-3, with D unresolved. The CDR3 is 13 residues long. The ends were cut back, 3 bases at V and 0 bases at J, with 4 bases in the middle. Germline V gene data show CDR1 as SGHRS and CDR2 as YFSETQ. DNA for the CDR3: TGCGCCAGCAGCTCCCTCTCTGGAAACACCATATATTTT. Encoded protein: CASSSLSGNTIYF.

This rearrangement joins TRBV25-1 to TRBJ2-1; D gene unclear. Germline lookup yields CDR1 MGHDK and CDR2 SYGVNS. V gave up 1 base and J gave up 9 bases, with 13 bases separating them. The CDR3 is 14 amino acids. CDR3 region: CASSESGGVGEQFF. As DNA, the CDR3 is TGTGCCAGCAGTGAATCGGGTGGAGTTGGTGAGCAGTTCTTC.

The chain couples TRBV19 to TRBJ2-4, with a possible D match to TRBD1 (6 bases). V dropped 5 bases and J dropped 4 bases, with 15 bases sitting between them. This CDR3 region has 15 residues. Looked up from germline, CDR1 is LNHDA and CDR2 is SQIVND (reference sequence). CDR3 DNA sequence: TGTGCCAGTAGTCCAACAGGGTTCGGGAAAAACATTCAGTACTTC. Its protein product is CASSPTGFGKNIQYF.